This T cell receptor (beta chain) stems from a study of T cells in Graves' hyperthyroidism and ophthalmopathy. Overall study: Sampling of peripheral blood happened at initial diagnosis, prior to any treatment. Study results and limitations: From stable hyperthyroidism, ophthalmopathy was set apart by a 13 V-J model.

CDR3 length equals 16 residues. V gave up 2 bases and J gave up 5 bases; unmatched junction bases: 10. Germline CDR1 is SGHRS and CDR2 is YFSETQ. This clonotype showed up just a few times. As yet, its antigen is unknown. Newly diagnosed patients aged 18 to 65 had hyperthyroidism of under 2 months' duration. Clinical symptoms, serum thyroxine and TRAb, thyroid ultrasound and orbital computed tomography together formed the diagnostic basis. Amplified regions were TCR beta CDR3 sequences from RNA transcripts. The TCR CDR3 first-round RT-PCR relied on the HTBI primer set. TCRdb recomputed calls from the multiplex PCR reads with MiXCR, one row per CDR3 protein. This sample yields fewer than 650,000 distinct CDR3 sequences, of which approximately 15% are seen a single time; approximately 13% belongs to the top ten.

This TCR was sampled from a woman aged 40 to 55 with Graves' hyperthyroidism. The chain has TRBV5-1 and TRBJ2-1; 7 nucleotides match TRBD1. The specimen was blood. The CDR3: CASSFPGTALNNEQFF. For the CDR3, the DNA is TGCGCCAGCAGCTTTCCGGGGACAGCTTTAAACAATGAGCAGTTCTTC.